This T cell receptor beta chain came from a study of blood T cells in healthy people across ages. With regard to this clonotype: What it binds is not known.

A sample-barcoded 5' primer and a J-beta primer mix were used in a second PCR of roughly 6 to 11 cycles. TCRdb re-analysed the 5' RACE reads in MiXCR, keeping a single row per CDR3 protein. This sample has under 2,000,000 distinct CDR3 sequences, with roughly 50% found just once. This CDR3 contains 14 residues. V dropped 3 bases and J dropped 7 bases, with 15 bases sitting between them. CDR1 is SQVTM, CDR2 ANQGSEA, per germline. Study outcomes and limitations: Researchers judged that diversity estimates from one million T cells fell short of true values.

Each donor had around 9.8 milliliters of peripheral blood drawn. Sequenced material: blood. The rearrangement joins TRBV29-1 to TRBJ2-2; TRBD1 might be the D (6 bases). This sequence originates from a woman aged 35 to 49 in good health. DNA of the CDR3: TGCAGCGTTGAGTGGGGGCATAGGATCGGGGAGCTGTTTTTT. Translating gives CSVEWGHRIGELFF.